This T cell receptor beta chain was documented in a study of early T cells in non-severe SARS-CoV-2 infection. Whole-study context: It was bulk RNA from unsorted whole blood that was sequenced, and the chains were unpaired.

The V and J ends lost 0 bases and 4 bases respectively, with 7 bases between them. Germline CDR1 SGDLS, CDR2 YYNGEE. This CDR3 comprises 13 residues. TCRdb re-called the 5' RACE reads through MiXCR, storing one row per CDR3 protein. The sample includes around 64,000 distinct CDR3 sequences, roughly an eighth seen only once; the top ten take about 5.8%. The sequencing here drew on whole blood, taken at baseline. This sequence was found in an adult who was a healthcare worker with PCR-confirmed SARS-CoV-2 infection or an uninfected control (not recorded which). The rearrangement uses TRBV9 and TRBJ1-1, with D unresolved. CDR3 in DNA: TGTGCCAGCAGCGTAGTTGAAGGCACTGAAGCTTTCTTT. Its protein is CASSVVEGTEAFF. The whole variable domain, remainder taken from reference TRBV9 and TRBJ1-1, is DSGVTQTPKHLITATGQRVTLRCSPRSGDLSVYWYQQSLDQGLQFLIQYYNGEERAKGNILERFSAQQFPDLHSELNLSSLELGDSALYFCASSVVEGTEAFFGQGTRLTVV.